This entry lists 14 T cell receptor beta chains sequenced from one sample in a study of OX40 agonist ivuxolimab in advanced cancers. TCRdb's table, derived via immunoSEQ multiplex PCR, lists solely in-frame clones and lacks some. The data contain some 58,000 clones, about 86% of them singletons. The sequencing here drew on CD4+ or CD8+ T cells sorted from blood, taken in a trial of the OX40 agonist ivuxolimab. The source is an adult with an advanced solid tumor such as melanoma, head and neck, liver or kidney cancer.

The CDR3 DNA reads TGTGCCAGCACCTTCCGGGAGGGCCCACGTAATGAGCAGTTCTTC. It codes for CASTFREGPRNEQFF. V usage is TRBV5-4 and J usage is TRBJ2-1, with 8 nucleotides matching TRBD2. Trimming at V came to 6 bases and at J to 7 bases, leaving 12 bases not matched to a gene. Germline V gives CDR1 SGHNT, CDR2 YYREEE (reference sequence). This CDR3 has 15 residues.

V gene TRBV15 combines with J gene TRBJ1-4; D call uncertain. Looked up from germline, CDR1 is LNHNV and CDR2 is YYDKDF (reference sequence). V was trimmed by 0 bases and J by 1 base, leaving 6 bases between them. The CDR3 consists of 15 residues. CDR3 residues: CATSREDRTNEKLFF. The CDR3 DNA follows: TGTGCCACCAGCAGAGAAGACCGAACTAATGAAAAACTGTTTTTT.

V gene TRBV6-6 combines with J gene TRBJ1-5; 10 bases fit TRBD1. The CDR3 is 15 residues long. J was trimmed by 5 bases and V by 7 bases; bases with no gene match: 8. From germline, CDR1 is MNHNY and CDR2 SVGAGI (reference sequence). CDR3 protein: CASNSGTGDYQPQHF. The CDR3 nucleotides are TGTGCCAGCAATTCCGGGACAGGGGATTATCAGCCCCAGCATTTT.

The V call is TRBV28, the J call TRBJ1-5; 8 positions agree with TRBD1. The trim removed 6 bases at V and 2 bases at J, leaving 3 bases unmatched. CDR3 length: 14 amino acids. The germline V gene has CDR1 MDHEN and CDR2 SYDVKM. CDR3 DNA sequence: TGTGCCAGCAGAACGGGACAGGGCAATCAGCCCCAGCATTTT. The encoded protein is CASRTGQGNQPQHF.

The rearrangement uses TRBV30 and TRBJ2-1; D might be TRBD1 (6 bases). The CDR3 has 14 residues. The germline V gene encodes CDR1 GTSNPN and CDR2 SVGIG (reference sequence). Between the trimmed V and J ends, which lost 2 bases and 3 bases, there was a span of 11 bases. CDR3 residues: CAWSFSTGYNEQFF. The DNA of the CDR3 is TGTGCCTGGAGTTTCTCGACAGGCTACAATGAGCAGTTCTTC.

This chain links TRBV7-9 with TRBJ1-4; no reliable D call. Trimming cost V 5 bases and J 13 bases, with 14 bases left between them. This CDR3 has 12 residues. Germline V gives CDR1 SEHNR, CDR2 FQNEAQ (reference sequence). In DNA form, the CDR3 reads TGTGCCAGCAGCCCGACGGAAGCTCGACTGTTTTTT. It codes for CASSPTEARLFF.

This chain uses TRBV27 with TRBJ2-1; 8 bases match TRBD2. Per the germline V gene, CDR1 is MNHEY and CDR2 is SMNVEV (reference sequence). Germline trimming cut 6 bases from V and 3 bases from J; bases unmatched to any gene: 4. This CDR3 region has 14 residues. Here the CDR3 DNA reads TGTGCCAGCAGAGGGACTAGTGACTACAATGAGCAGTTCTTC. Its translation: CASRGTSDYNEQFF.

The chain couples TRBV6-5 to TRBJ1-2; a weak D match, TRBD1 (5 bases). V lost 6 bases and J lost 7, with 18 bases in between. This CDR3 is 14 amino acids long. Germline V CDR1 and CDR2: MNHEY, SVGAGI. For the CDR3, the DNA is TGTGCCAGCAGCCCCTGGGAGGGGCTTAGTGGCTACACCTTC. Protein product: CASSPWEGLSGYTF.

The genes are TRBV2 and TRBJ2-4; the D call may be TRBD1 or TRBD2 (5 bases each). This CDR3 has 13 amino acids. Looked up from germline, CDR1 is SNHLY and CDR2 is FYNNEI. CDR3 DNA sequence: TGTGCTAAGGGGCGGGTCGCCAAAAACATTCAGTACTTC. This gives the protein CAKGRVAKNIQYF.

The chain recombines TRBV9 with TRBJ1-2, with D maybe TRBD1 (5 bases). V lost 3 bases and J 7 bases, leaving 19 bases between the germline ends. CDR3 length: 15 residues. The germline V gene has CDR1 SGDLS and CDR2 YYNGEE. The CDR3 region has the DNA TGTGCCAGCAGCGCCCTGGACACAAGCTCTTCTGGCTACACCTTC. Its protein product is CASSALDTSSSGYTF.

This clone was counted once. The junction departs from germline at one end; a sequencing error may be responsible. The chain carries TRBV5-6 and TRBJ2-5; D not certain. CDR3 length equals 11 residues. Germline V gives CDR1 SGHDT, CDR2 YYEEEE. CDR3 region: CASSLFGVWDF. DNA for the CDR3: TGTGCCAGCAGCTTGTTTGGAGTTTGGGACTTC.

The rearrangement joins TRBV14 to TRBJ1-5; D is perhaps TRBD1 (6 bases). Trimming shortened V by 4 bases and J by 6 bases, and 16 bases separated the two germline ends. Germline lookup yields CDR1 SGHDN and CDR2 FVKESK. CDR3 length: 15 residues. The CDR3 DNA reads as TGTGCCAGCAGCCCTAGGGACACCTCGCCTCAGCCCCAGCATTTT. Its translation is CASSPRDTSPQPQHF.

As for this clone: Within the sample, other DNA sequences also encode this same CDR3. The V call is TRBV6-5, the J call TRBJ2-1; D may correspond to TRBD1 or TRBD2 (5 bases each). V was cut by 9 bases and J by 4 bases, with 7 bases left in between. CDR3 length equals 11 residues. Germline CDR1 is MNHEY and CDR2 is SVGAGI. CDR3 in DNA: TGTGCCAGTTGGGGGTACAATGAGCAGTTCTTC. It yields the protein CASWGYNEQFF.

This clone was seen a handful of times. The V and J genes are TRBV11-2 and TRBJ2-5; 10 bases map to TRBD1. Germline CDR1 and CDR2: SGHAT and FQNNGV. The CDR3 contains 14 residues. Unmatched junction bases numbered 5, after V lost 5 bases and J lost 5 bases. The CDR3, as DNA: TGTGCCAGCAGCATGGGACAGGGGAGCGAGACCCAGTACTTC. The encoded protein is CASSMGQGSETQYF.